This passage covers 30 T cell receptor beta chains from one sample sequenced in a study of T cell responses to AZD1222 COVID-19 vaccine. Libraries were prepared by immunoSEQ multiplex PCR; TCRdb keeps only in-frame clonotypes and omits some of them. Of under 110,000 clones in the sample, less than 95% were seen once. The sequences come from peripheral blood, collected 28 days after the second AZD1222 dose. Source of these receptors: an adult who received the AZD1222 COVID-19 vaccine.

The chain joins TRBV29-1 to TRBJ1-6; 7 bases align to TRBD1. The CDR3 sequence is 13 residues long. V was pared by 7 bases and J by 7 bases, with 7 bases of the junction left unmatched. The germline V gene has CDR1 SQVTM and CDR2 ANQGSEA. This CDR3 is CSDPGGGNSPLHF. DNA of the CDR3: TGCAGCGACCCAGGGGGGGGGAATTCACCCCTCCACTTT.

The rearrangement uses TRBV6-4 and TRBJ2-6; TRBD1 might be the D (6 bases). Germline assignment: CDR1 MRHNA and CDR2 SNTAGT. The CDR3 extends over 16 amino acids. V was shortened by 2 bases and J by 0 bases, with 8 bases between the two germline ends. The CDR3: CASSDQGGSGANVLTF. CDR3 nucleotide sequence: TGTGCCAGCAGTGACCAAGGGGGCTCTGGGGCCAACGTCCTGACTTTC.

This clone appeared a single time. This sequence joins TRBV9 and TRBJ2-3; TRBD2 agrees at 8 bases. The V gene end was trimmed by 3 bases and the J gene end by 3 bases; junction bases not matched to a gene: 9. Germline V gene data show CDR1 as SGDLS and CDR2 as YYNGEE. The CDR3 loop spans 16 amino acids. The CDR3 DNA is TGTGCCAGCAGCGGAGGGACTAGTGTTGGTACAGATACGCAGTATTTT. Translating gives CASSGGTSVGTDTQYF.

The rearrangement links TRBV20-1 to TRBJ1-1; D unresolved. The CDR3 consists of 11 residues. Germline loops: CDR1 DFQATT, CDR2 SNEGSKA (reference sequence). CDR3 amino acids: CSAGSLNTAFF. The CDR3 nucleotides read TGCAGCGCAGGAAGCCTTAATACAGCTTTCTTT.

The rearrangement joins TRBV3-1 (or the pseudogene TRBV3-2) to TRBJ2-7; 7 bases are a match to TRBD2. The germline V gene encodes CDR1 LGHDT and CDR2 YNNKEL (reference sequence). The ends lost 2 bases at V and 7 bases at J; junction bases unmatched: 8. This CDR3 contains 14 residues. The CDR3 DNA is TGTGCCAGCAGCCAACAAGCTGCAGCGGGAGAGCAGTACTTC. It yields the protein CASSQQAAAGEQYF.

CDR3 nucleotide sequence: TGCAGTGCTAGTTTCTCCCCTGGGTCACCCCTCCACTTT. Protein: CSASFSPGSPLHF. V is TRBV20-1 and J is TRBJ1-6; no firm D call. The CDR3 loop spans 13 amino acids. CDR1 is DFQATT, CDR2 SNEGSKA, per germline (reference sequence). Trimming cost V 3 bases and J 10 bases, with 13 bases left between them.

This chain connects TRBV2 to TRBJ2-7; D might be TRBD1 (5 bases). V was cut by 5 bases and J by 6 bases, with 17 bases left in between. The CDR3 is 14 amino acids. From germline, CDR1 is SNHLY and CDR2 FYNNEI. The CDR3 nucleotides are TGTGCCAGCAGTTATCAGGGAAGTCTTCGCGAGCAGTACTTC. Translated: CASSYQGSLREQYF.

This chain connects TRBV18 to TRBJ1-1; D possibly corresponds to TRBD1 (6 bases). This CDR3 spans 16 amino acids. The germline V and J ends were trimmed by 1 base and 5 bases, with 17 bases remaining between them. Germline CDR1 reads KGHSH; CDR2 reads LQKENI. The CDR3 DNA sequence: TGTGCCAGCTCACCACGGCAGGCCGGGAGGGGGACTGAAGCTTTCTTT. Residues: CASSPRQAGRGTEAFF.

The V and J genes are TRBV5-1 and TRBJ2-1; no definite D call. The CDR3 has 16 residues. V was clipped by 5 bases and J by 0 bases, with 15 bases between them. Germline V gene sequence: CDR1 SGHRS, CDR2 YFSETQ. CDR3 DNA: TGCGCCAGCAGAGAGTACTGGCAGAGCTCCTACAATGAGCAGTTCTTC. Translated: CASREYWQSSYNEQFF.

Comments on this clone: The identical CDR3 is also encoded by other nucleotide sequences in the sample. This CDR3 is CASSQGTEAFF. CDR3 in DNA: TGTGCCAGCAGCCAGGGTACTGAAGCTTTCTTT. The rearrangement joins TRBV6-2 or TRBV6-3 to TRBJ1-1; TRBD1 might be the D (5 bases). V was clipped by 6 bases and J by 5 bases, with 7 bases between them. CDR3 size: 11 residues. Looked up from germline, CDR1 is MNHEY and CDR2 is SVGEGT.

The chain combines TRBV6-4 with TRBJ1-1; D call uncertain. V lost 3 bases and J 1 base, leaving 6 bases between the germline ends. Germline CDR1 reads MRHNA; CDR2 reads SNTAGT. The CDR3 length is 13 residues. The CDR3 DNA sequence: TGTGCCAGCAGTGAGGGCAGGAACACTGAAGCTTTCTTT. This gives the protein CASSEGRNTEAFF.

The chain joins TRBV6-7 to TRBJ1-5; TRBD1 matches 7 bases. TRBV6-7 counts as an open reading frame of uncertain function. CDR3 size: 15 residues. Losses at the gene ends were 1 base for V and 6 bases for J; bases not matched to a gene: 6. This CDR3 is CASSYYRQGSQPQHF. DNA of the CDR3: TGTGCCAGCAGTTACTACAGACAGGGCAGTCAGCCCCAGCATTTT.

The chain recombines TRBV18 with TRBJ1-5; the D gene is possibly TRBD1 (5 bases). In germline, CDR1 is KGHSH, CDR2 LQKENI. There are 13 residues in the CDR3. Trimming stripped 5 bases from V and 3 bases from J, with 8 bases between. Here the CDR3 DNA reads TGTGCCAGCTCAAGGGGTCCCAATCAGCCCCAGCATTTT. Its translation: CASSRGPNQPQHF. The variable domain in full, with the rest retrieved from reference TRBV18 and TRBJ1-5, is NAGVMQNPRHLVRRRGQEARLRCSPMKGHSHVYWYRQLPEEGLKFMVYLQKENIIDESGMPKERFSAEFPKEGPSILRIQQVVRGDSAAYFCASSRGPNQPQHFGDGTRLSIL.

This sequence joins TRBV14 and TRBJ2-1; 11 nucleotides line up with TRBD1. This CDR3 spans 18 amino acids. Germline-derived CDR1 and CDR2 are SGHDN and FVKESK. V trimming: 3 bases; J trimming: 2 bases; junction bases outside the gene matches: 9. The CDR3 nucleotides read TGTGCCAGCAGCCAGGACAGGGGGCGCGAGGACCCCTACAATGAGCAGTTCTTC. Amino acid sequence: CASSQDRGREDPYNEQFF.

The chain links TRBV4-2 to TRBJ1-2; D is possibly TRBD1 (5 bases). V was shortened by 8 bases and J by 8 bases, with 24 bases between the two germline ends. This CDR3 comprises 15 residues. Germline V lookup: CDR1 LGHNA, CDR2 YNFKEQ. The CDR3 is CASSQGGGTLKGYTF. CDR3 in DNA: TGTGCCAGCTCCCAAGGCGGGGGGACCCTTAAAGGCTACACCTTC.

The chain employs TRBV4-3 and TRBJ1-2; no firm D call. V was shortened by 2 bases and J by 6 bases, with 22 bases between the two germline ends. The CDR3 covers 17 residues. CDR1 LGHNA and CDR2 YSLEER come from the germline V gene. DNA of the CDR3: TGCGCCAGCAGCCAAAAAATGGTCCTTTCGTGGGAAAATGGCTACACCTTC. Protein product: CASSQKMVLSWENGYTF.

The chain recombines TRBV18 with TRBJ2-7; D is uncertain. Germline V gene sequence: CDR1 KGHSH, CDR2 LQKENI. The length of the CDR3 is 13 residues. Deletions cut 2 bases from V and 3 bases from J, with 8 bases between. The CDR3 bases are TGTGCCAGCTCACCAAGACATCTCTACGAGCAGTACTTC. It is translated as CASSPRHLYEQYF. The complete variable domain, with remaining parts taken from reference TRBV18 and TRBJ2-7, reads NAGVMQNPRHLVRRRGQEARLRCSPMKGHSHVYWYRQLPEEGLKFMVYLQKENIIDESGMPKERFSAEFPKEGPSILRIQQVVRGDSAAYFCASSPRHLYEQYFGPGTRLTVT.

The sample holds one count of this clone. The chain uses TRBV7-2 and TRBJ2-7, with D tentatively TRBD1 or TRBD2 (6 bases each). The CDR3 runs to 15 residues. The germline CDR1 and CDR2 sequences are SGHTA and FQGNSA. V dropped 5 bases and J dropped 0 bases, with 14 bases sitting between them. CDR3 bases: TGTGCCAGCAGCAGGGGGGACGGCTCCTCCTACGAGCAGTACTTC. Its protein is CASSRGDGSSYEQYF.

The chain carries TRBV7-2 and TRBJ1-6; 7 bases align to TRBD1. There are 14 residues in the CDR3. Per germline, CDR1 SGHTA and CDR2 FQGNSA. Germline trimming cut 5 bases from V and 6 bases from J; bases unmatched to any gene: 4. Written as DNA, the CDR3 is TGTGCCAGCAGCACGGGACAGAGTAATTCACCCCTCCACTTT. Residues: CASSTGQSNSPLHF.

The chain is built from TRBV14 and TRBJ2-3; 7 nucleotides line up with TRBD2. With 3 bases clipped from V and 3 bases from J, the junction kept 6 bases outside the gene matches. CDR3 length equals 15 residues. Germline CDR1 and CDR2: SGHDN and FVKESK. The CDR3 loop is CASSHSREGTDTQYF. The CDR3 DNA sequence: TGTGCCAGCAGCCATTCCAGGGAGGGGACAGATACGCAGTATTTT.

This sequence joins TRBV6-5 and TRBJ1-2; TRBD1 agrees at 8 bases. The CDR3 consists of 15 residues. The V gene end was trimmed by 8 bases and the J gene end by 1 base; junction bases not matched to a gene: 9. Germline assignment: CDR1 MNHEY and CDR2 SVGAGI. CDR3 coding DNA: TGTGCCAGCGGGAGCCGGGACAGGAGTAACTATGGCTACACCTTC. Translating it yields CASGSRDRSNYGYTF.

This clone came up a few times. The CDR3 DNA sequence: TGTGCCAGCAGCCCCTCCACGACAGGACACACTGAAGCTTTCTTT. Amino acid sequence: CASSPSTTGHTEAFF. The gene calls are TRBV7-2 and TRBJ1-1; D possibly corresponds to TRBD1 (6 bases). The CDR3 totals 15 residues. The V end was cut by 5 bases, the J end by 3 bases, with 16 bases between. The germline V gene encodes CDR1 SGHTA and CDR2 FQGNSA.

V usage is TRBV2 and J usage is TRBJ1-4; possible D gene TRBD1, 6 bases. V dropped 6 bases and J dropped 7 bases, with 18 bases sitting between them. CDR3 length: 15 amino acids. CDR1 is SNHLY and CDR2 is FYNNEI in the germline V gene. For the CDR3, the DNA is TGTGCCAGCAGACCACAGGGTGGCCCCTTTGAAAAACTGTTTTTT. Amino acid sequence: CASRPQGGPFEKLFF.

The chain's CDR3 is CASSTRQGSTDTQYF. The CDR3 nucleotides read TGTGCCAGCAGCACGAGACAGGGAAGCACAGATACGCAGTATTTT. This chain links TRBV13 with TRBJ2-3; 7 bases align to TRBD1. Germline V lookup: CDR1 PRHDT, CDR2 FYEKMQ (reference sequence). The CDR3 is 15 residues long. V lost 5 bases and J lost 0; bases outside the gene matches: 5.

This clone showed up just a few times. The chain links TRBV4-3 to TRBJ1-4, with 7 bases lining up with TRBD1. CDR3 length: 16 residues. J was trimmed by 3 bases and V by 1 base; bases with no gene match: 5. CDR1 is LGHNA, CDR2 YSLEER, per germline. CDR3 region: CASSQARGQSNEKLFF. The CDR3 coding sequence is TGCGCCAGCAGCCAAGCCAGGGGACAGTCTAATGAAAAACTGTTTTTT.

This clone turned up a few times. The rearrangement links TRBV5-6 to TRBJ1-2, with a tentative D call TRBD1 (5 bases). From germline, CDR1 is SGHDT and CDR2 YYEEEE. Deletions cut 4 bases from V and 7 bases from J, with 14 bases between. The CDR3 is made up of 13 amino acids. The CDR3 DNA follows: TGTGCCAGCAGCCCGGGGACTTTTCCTGGCTACACCTTC. Its translation is CASSPGTFPGYTF.

This clone is labeled medium-sized. This rearrangement joins TRBV5-1 to TRBJ1-1; weak D call: TRBD1 (6 bases). The V end lost 3 bases, the J end lost 9 bases, and 30 bases lay between the germline ends. This CDR3 is 18 amino acids long. Germline lookup yields CDR1 SGHRS and CDR2 YFSETQ. CDR3 sequence reads: CASSSGPLSLPLGGQAFF. The CDR3 nucleotides read TGCGCCAGCAGCTCCGGCCCCTTAAGCCTACCCCTGGGGGGGCAAGCTTTCTTT.

The V and J genes are TRBV6-5 and TRBJ1-3, with unresolved D. The CDR3 length is 10 residues. Per germline, CDR1 MNHEY and CDR2 SVGAGI. Trimming stripped 6 bases from V and 4 bases from J, with 1 base between. This chain's CDR3 is CASRGNTIYF. CDR3 sequence (DNA): TGTGCCAGCAGGGGAAACACCATATATTTT.

The gene calls are TRBV6-2 or TRBV6-3 and TRBJ2-7, with TRBD1 matching over 8 bases. Germline trimming cut 4 bases from V and 0 bases from J; bases unmatched to any gene: 5. The V gene's germline CDR1 is MNHEY and CDR2 SVGEGT. The CDR3 is made up of 15 amino acids. The CDR3 DNA reads as TGTGCCAGCAGTTCAGGACAGGGCGGCTCCTACGAGCAGTACTTC. It yields the protein CASSSGQGGSYEQYF.

The J gene is TRBJ2-1, the V gene TRBV18; the D gene is possibly TRBD2 (6 bases). Germline values: CDR1 KGHSH, CDR2 LQKENI. V lost 4 bases and J 1 base, leaving 8 bases between the germline ends. The CDR3 runs 14 residues. CDR3 residues: CASSLGGSYNEQFF. CDR3 bases: TGTGCCAGCTCACTGGGGGGTTCCTACAATGAGCAGTTCTTC.